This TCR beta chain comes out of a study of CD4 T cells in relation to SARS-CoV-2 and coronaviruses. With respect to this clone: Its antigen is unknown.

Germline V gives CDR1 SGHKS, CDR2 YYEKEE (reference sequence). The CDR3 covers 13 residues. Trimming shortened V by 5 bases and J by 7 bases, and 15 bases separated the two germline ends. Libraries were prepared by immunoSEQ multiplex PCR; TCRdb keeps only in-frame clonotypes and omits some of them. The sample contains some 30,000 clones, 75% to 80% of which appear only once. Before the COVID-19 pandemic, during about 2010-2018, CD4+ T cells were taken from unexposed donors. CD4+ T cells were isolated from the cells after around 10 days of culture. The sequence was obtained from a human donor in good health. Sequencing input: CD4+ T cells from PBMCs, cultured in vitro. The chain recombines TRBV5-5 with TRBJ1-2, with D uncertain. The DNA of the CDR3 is TGTGCCAGCAGTCAGGCCCTTGGATCTGGCTACACCTTC. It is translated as CASSQALGSGYTF. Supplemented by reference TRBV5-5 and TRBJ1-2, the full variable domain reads DAGVTQSPTHLIKTRGQQVTLRCSPISGHKSVSWYQQVLGQGPQFIFQYYEKEERGRGNFPDRFSARQFPNYSSELNVNALLLGDSALYLCASSQALGSGYTFGSGTRLTVV.